Listed below are T cell receptor beta chains from one sample, sequenced in a study of cytomegalovirus exposure and HLA in healthy donors. Assay used: immunoSEQ multiplex PCR; TCRdb lists only in-frame clones, some missing. The sample contains under 200,000 clones, roughly 84% of which appear only once. The sequenced sample consisted of PBMCs. All receptors derive from a woman aged 50 to 60 in good health and CMV-seropositive. The CDR3 runs from the conserved cysteine through the conserved F or W. Fields, in order: J gene, D gene, clone size, V gene, CDR3 protein, CDR3 DNA. D genes are given only for firm matches. A row's size may be missing; if present it is once, few, many or a size class.

TRBJ2-2	.	.	TRBV10-3	CAISPRGLRTGELFF	TGTGCCATCAGTCCTAGGGGATTACGCACCGGGGAGCTGTTTTTT
TRBJ2-5	.	.	TRBV28	CASTRGETQYF	TGTGCCAGCACTCGGGGAGAGACCCAGTACTTC
TRBJ1-5	.	.	TRBV21-1	CASSQYGGGTSNQPQHF	TGTGCCAGCAGCCAATACGGCGGGGGGACAAGCAATCAGCCCCAGCATTTT
TRBJ1-1	.	.	TRBV29-1	CSVEVLNTEAFF	TGCAGCGTTGAAGTCTTGAACACTGAAGCTTTCTTT
TRBJ1-4	.	.	TRBV15	CATSRDDIQGKLFF	TGTGCCACCAGCAGAGATGACATTCAGGGAAAACTGTTTTTT
TRBJ1-1	TRBD1	.	TRBV7-2	CASSLAGTGAEAFF	TGTGCCAGCAGCTTAGCCGGGACAGGGGCTGAAGCTTTCTTT
TRBJ1-3	.	.	TRBV6-6	CASSGRGNTIYF	TGTGCCAGCAGTGGGCGGGGGAACACCATATATTTT
TRBJ1-3	.	.	TRBV19	CASSIEPGYSGNTIYF	TGTGCCAGTAGTATTGAACCGGGATACTCTGGAAACACCATATATTTT
TRBJ2-2	.	.	TRBV19	CASTATENTGELFF	TGTGCCAGTACCGCGACAGAGAACACCGGGGAGCTGTTTTTT
TRBJ2-2	.	.	TRBV5-1	CASSSRTGYNLNTGELFF	TGCGCCAGCAGCTCCAGGACTGGCTACAACCTTAACACCGGGGAGCTGTTTTTT
TRBJ2-7	TRBD1	once	TRBV5-1	CASSLLGTGSYEQYF	TGCGCCAGCAGCTTGCTCGGGACAGGCTCCTACGAGCAGTACTTC
TRBJ2-3	.	.	TRBV9	CASSSRLEDTQYF	TGTGCCAGCAGCTCGCGACTAGAAGATACGCAGTATTTT
TRBJ2-2	.	.	TRBV7-9	CASSLVTVLNTGELFF	TGTGCCAGCAGCTTAGTAACGGTTCTGAACACCGGGGAGCTGTTTTTT
TRBJ1-3	.	.	TRBV5-6	CASSSPWAGNTIYF	TGTGCCAGCAGCTCACCCTGGGCCGGAAACACCATATATTTT
TRBJ2-3	.	.	TRBV6-5	CASSKQNRGTDTQYF	TGTGCCAGCAGCAAACAAAACAGGGGCACAGATACGCAGTATTTT
TRBJ2-5	.	.	TRBV15	CATSTRLAQETQYF	TGTGCCACCAGCACCCGTTTGGCACAAGAGACCCAGTACTTC
TRBJ1-1	TRBD1	.	TRBV6-5	CASSERTGVTEAFF	TGTGCCAGCAGTGAACGTACAGGGGTCACTGAAGCTTTCTTT
TRBJ1-2	.	.	TRBV18	CASSPNRDGYTF	TGTGCCAGCTCACCGAACAGGGATGGCTACACCTTC
TRBJ1-6	.	.	TRBV11-1	CASRTGTDQNSPLHF	TGTGCCAGCAGAACCGGGACTGACCAGAATTCACCCCTCCACTTT
TRBJ2-3	TRBD1	.	TRBV7-2	CARGDLGGMGNTQYF	TGTGCCAGAGGGGACCTAGGGGGCATGGGAAATACGCAGTATTTT
TRBJ1-2	.	.	TRBV9	CASTTQANYGYTF	TGTGCCAGCACCACACAAGCTAACTATGGCTACACCTTC
TRBJ1-2	TRBD1	.	TRBV2	CASSDRVVASNYGYTF	TGTGCCAGCAGCGACAGGGTAGTGGCCTCTAACTATGGCTACACCTTC